The TCR beta chain under discussion was sequenced for a study of siplizumab effects on memory and regulatory T cells. Findings and limits, study-wide: Naive T cells were seemingly more diverse than memory cells, and major contributions to the alloresponse seemed to be made by them. Fewer alloreactive sequences mapped to unstimulated CD4+ memory cells under siplizumab.

Sequencing used immunoSEQ multiplex PCR; TCRdb keeps in-frame clones, though not all of them. The sample consists of about 46,000 clones, more than 85% of them appearing once. With 0 bases clipped from V and 1 base from J, the junction kept 2 bases outside the gene matches. CDR3 length: 15 amino acids. The germline V gene has CDR1 SEHNR and CDR2 FQNEAQ (reference sequence). To note about this clone: The target antigen is unknown.

This sequence joins TRBV7-9 and TRBJ2-5, with 7 nucleotides matching TRBD2. The TCR originated in a human donor in good health. The sample consisted of CD8+ T cells sorted from blood. CDR3 DNA sequence: TGTGCCAGCAGCTTAGCCCCTAGCGGCCAAGAGACCCAGTACTTC. Translated, it gives CASSLAPSGQETQYF.